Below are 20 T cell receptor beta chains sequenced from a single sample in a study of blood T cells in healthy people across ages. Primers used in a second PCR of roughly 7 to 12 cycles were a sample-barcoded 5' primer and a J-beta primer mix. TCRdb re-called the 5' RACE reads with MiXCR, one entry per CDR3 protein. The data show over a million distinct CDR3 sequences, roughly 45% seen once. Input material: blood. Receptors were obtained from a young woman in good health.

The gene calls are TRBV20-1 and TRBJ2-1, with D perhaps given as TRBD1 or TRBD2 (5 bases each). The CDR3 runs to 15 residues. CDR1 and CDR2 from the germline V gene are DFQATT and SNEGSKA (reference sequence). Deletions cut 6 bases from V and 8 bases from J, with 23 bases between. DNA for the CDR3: TGCAGTGCCTCGCTAGGGGCGGGCATTACGGATGAGCAGTTCTTC. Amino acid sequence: CSASLGAGITDEQFF.

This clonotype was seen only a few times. CDR3 sequence: CSARSSSGNTIYF. As DNA, the CDR3 is TGCAGTGCTAGATCCAGCTCTGGAAACACCATATATTTT. The V gene is TRBV20-1, the J gene TRBJ1-3; no clear D gene. Germline-derived CDR1 and CDR2 are DFQATT and SNEGSKA (reference sequence). The CDR3 is made up of 13 amino acids. Deletions cut 2 bases from V and 0 bases from J, with 5 bases between.

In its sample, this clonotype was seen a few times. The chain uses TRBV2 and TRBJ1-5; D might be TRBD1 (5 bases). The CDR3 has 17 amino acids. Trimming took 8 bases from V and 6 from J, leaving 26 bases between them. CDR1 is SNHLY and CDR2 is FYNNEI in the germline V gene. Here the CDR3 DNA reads TGTGCCAGCTCCACTCTCCTCCTCAGGGATCTAATTCAGCCCCAGCATTTT. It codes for CASSTLLLRDLIQPQHF.

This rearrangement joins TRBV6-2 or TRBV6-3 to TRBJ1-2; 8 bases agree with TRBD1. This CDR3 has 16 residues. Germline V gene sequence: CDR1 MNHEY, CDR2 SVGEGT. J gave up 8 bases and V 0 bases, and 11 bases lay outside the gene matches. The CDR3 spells CASSYSGDRPLGGYTF. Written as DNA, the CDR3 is TGTGCCAGCAGTTACTCGGGGGACAGGCCCCTCGGAGGCTACACCTTC.

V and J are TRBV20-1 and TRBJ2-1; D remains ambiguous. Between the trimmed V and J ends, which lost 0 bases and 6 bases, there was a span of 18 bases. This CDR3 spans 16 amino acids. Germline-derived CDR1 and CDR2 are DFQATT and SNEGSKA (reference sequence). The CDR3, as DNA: TGCAGTGCTAGAGATCCCCTAAGACCCCGTATCAATGAGCAGTTCTTC. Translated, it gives CSARDPLRPRINEQFF.

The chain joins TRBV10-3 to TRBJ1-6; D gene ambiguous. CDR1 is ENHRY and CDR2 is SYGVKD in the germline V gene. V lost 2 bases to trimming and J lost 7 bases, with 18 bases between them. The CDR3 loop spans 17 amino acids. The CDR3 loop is CAISEPRPAAPNSPLHF. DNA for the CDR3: TGTGCCATCAGTGAGCCAAGGCCGGCAGCCCCAAATTCACCCCTCCACTTT.

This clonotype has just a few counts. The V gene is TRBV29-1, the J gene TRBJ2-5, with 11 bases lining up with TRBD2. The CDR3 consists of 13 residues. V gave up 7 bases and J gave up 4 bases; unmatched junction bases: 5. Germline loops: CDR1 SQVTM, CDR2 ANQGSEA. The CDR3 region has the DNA TGCAGCGCCCTACTAGCGGGGGTAGAGACCCAGTACTTC. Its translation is CSALLAGVETQYF.

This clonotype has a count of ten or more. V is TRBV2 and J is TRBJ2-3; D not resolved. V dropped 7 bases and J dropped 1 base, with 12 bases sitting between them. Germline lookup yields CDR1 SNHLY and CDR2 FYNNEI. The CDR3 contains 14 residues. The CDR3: CASTPAIGTDTQYF. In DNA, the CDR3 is TGTGCCAGCACCCCAGCGATCGGCACAGATACGCAGTATTTT.

As DNA, the CDR3 is TGTGCCAGCAGTTACTTTAGGACTAGCGGGGCCCACAATGAGCAGTTCTTC. It specifies CASSYFRTSGAHNEQFF. The V call is TRBV6-6, the J call TRBJ2-1; 12 nucleotides align to TRBD2. The trim removed 1 base at V and 5 bases at J, leaving 6 bases unmatched. The germline gives CDR1 MNHNY, CDR2 SVGAGI (reference sequence). The CDR3 extends over 17 amino acids.

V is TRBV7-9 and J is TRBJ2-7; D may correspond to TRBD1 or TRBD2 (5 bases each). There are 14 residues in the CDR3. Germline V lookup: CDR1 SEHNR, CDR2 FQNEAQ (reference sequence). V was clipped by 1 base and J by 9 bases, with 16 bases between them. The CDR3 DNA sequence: TGTGCCAGCAGCTTAGAAGGGACCTCAGCCGGGCAGTACTTC. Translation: CASSLEGTSAGQYF.

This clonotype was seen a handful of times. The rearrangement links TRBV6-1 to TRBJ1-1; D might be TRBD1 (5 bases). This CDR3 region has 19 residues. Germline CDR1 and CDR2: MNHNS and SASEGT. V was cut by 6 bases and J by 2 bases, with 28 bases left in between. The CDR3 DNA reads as TGTGCCAGCAGCGGCAATTCGGGACCCTGGGCCCCCTTAAACACTGAAGCTTTCTTT. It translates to CASSGNSGPWAPLNTEAFF.

In DNA form, the CDR3 reads TGTGCCAGCAGGGTAGGGGAGACCCAGTTCTTC. Protein: CASRVGETQFF. This chain joins TRBV2 and TRBJ2-1, with D possibly called TRBD1 or TRBD2 (5 bases each). The CDR3 has 11 amino acids. Germline values: CDR1 SNHLY, CDR2 FYNNEI. V lost 6 bases and J 13 bases, leaving 13 bases between the germline ends.

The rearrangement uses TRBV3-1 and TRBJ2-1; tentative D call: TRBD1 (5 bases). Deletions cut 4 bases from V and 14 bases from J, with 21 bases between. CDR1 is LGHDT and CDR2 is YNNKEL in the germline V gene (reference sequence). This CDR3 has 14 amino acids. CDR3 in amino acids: CASSRGYEQGVEFF. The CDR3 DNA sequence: TGTGCCAGCAGCCGGGGCTATGAGCAAGGGGTAGAGTTCTTC.

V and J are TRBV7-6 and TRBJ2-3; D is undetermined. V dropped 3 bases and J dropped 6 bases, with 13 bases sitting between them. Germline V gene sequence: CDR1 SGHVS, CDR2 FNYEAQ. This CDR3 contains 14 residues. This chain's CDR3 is CASSFARARDTQYF. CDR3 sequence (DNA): TGTGCCAGCAGCTTTGCTCGGGCTCGGGATACGCAGTATTTT.

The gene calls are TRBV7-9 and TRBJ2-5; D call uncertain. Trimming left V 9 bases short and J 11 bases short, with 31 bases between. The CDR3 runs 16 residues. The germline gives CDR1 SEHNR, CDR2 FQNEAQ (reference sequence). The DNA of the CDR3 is TGTGCCAGTAGTCACTATTCGAGCTCCCAGTCCCGCAAGCAGTACTTC. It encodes CASSHYSSSQSRKQYF.

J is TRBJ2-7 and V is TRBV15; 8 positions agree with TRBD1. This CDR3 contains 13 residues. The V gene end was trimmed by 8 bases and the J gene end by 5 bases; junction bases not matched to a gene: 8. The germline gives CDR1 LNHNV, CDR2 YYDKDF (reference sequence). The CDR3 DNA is TGTGCCACCGGGACAGGCGAGGGTCACGAGCAGTACTTC. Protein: CATGTGEGHEQYF. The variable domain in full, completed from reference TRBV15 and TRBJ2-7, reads DAMVIQNPRYQVTQFGKPVTLSCSQTLNHNVMYWYQQKSSQAPKLLFHYYDKDFNNEADTPDNFQSRRPNTSFCFLDIRSPGLGDTAMYLCATGTGEGHEQYFGPGTRLTVT.

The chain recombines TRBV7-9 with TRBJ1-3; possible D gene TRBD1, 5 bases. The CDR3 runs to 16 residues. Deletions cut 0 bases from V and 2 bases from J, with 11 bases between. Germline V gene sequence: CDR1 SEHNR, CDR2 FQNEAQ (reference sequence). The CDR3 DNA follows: TGTGCCAGCAGCTTAGCACGGGGGTTCCCTGGAAACACCATATATTTT. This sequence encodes CASSLARGFPGNTIYF.

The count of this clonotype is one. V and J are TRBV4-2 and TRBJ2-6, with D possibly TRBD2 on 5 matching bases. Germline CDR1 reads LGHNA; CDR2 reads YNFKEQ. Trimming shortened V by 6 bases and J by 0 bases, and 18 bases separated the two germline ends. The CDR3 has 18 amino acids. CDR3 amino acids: CASSPRERPGSGANVLTF. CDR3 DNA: TGTGCCAGCAGTCCAAGGGAGCGTCCGGGCTCTGGGGCCAACGTCCTGACTTTC.

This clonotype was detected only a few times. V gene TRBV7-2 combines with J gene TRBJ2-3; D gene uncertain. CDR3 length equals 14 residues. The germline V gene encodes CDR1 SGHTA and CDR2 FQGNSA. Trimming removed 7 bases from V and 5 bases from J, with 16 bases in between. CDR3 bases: TGTGCCAGCACCTCTGGAATTTTTGGAGATACGCAGTATTTT. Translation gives CASTSGIFGDTQYF.

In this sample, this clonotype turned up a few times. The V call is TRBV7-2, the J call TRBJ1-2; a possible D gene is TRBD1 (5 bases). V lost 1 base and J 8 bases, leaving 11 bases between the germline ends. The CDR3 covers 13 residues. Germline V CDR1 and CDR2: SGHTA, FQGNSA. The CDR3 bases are TGTGCCAGCAGCTTAGGAGGGGTGGACGGCTACACCTTC. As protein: CASSLGGVDGYTF.